The 22 T cell receptor beta chains listed next were all sequenced from one sample in a study of resident and recirculating memory T cells in vitiligo. Produced via immunoSEQ multiplex PCR; TCRdb's table is partial and in-frame only. The sample yields around 70,000 clones, approximately 89% seen once. The specimen sequenced was blood. Receptor source: a male donor with vitiligo.

This chain uses TRBV6-1 with TRBJ1-2; TRBD1 agrees at 7 bases. CDR1 MNHNS and CDR2 SASEGT come from the germline V gene. The CDR3 runs to 12 residues. V was clipped by 8 bases and J by 4 bases; unmatched bases: 4. The chain's CDR3 is CASSTGPYGYTF. CDR3 nucleotides: TGTGCCAGCTCGACAGGGCCCTATGGCTACACCTTC.

V and J are TRBV6-5 and TRBJ1-2, with D possibly TRBD1 on 5 matching bases. Germline V lookup: CDR1 MNHEY, CDR2 SVGAGI. CDR3 length: 12 residues. V shed 5 bases and J shed 8 bases, with 12 bases lying between them. CDR3 sequence reads: CASSTRAGGYTF. The CDR3 DNA reads as TGTGCCAGCAGTACCAGGGCTGGGGGCTACACCTTC.

The chain carries TRBV6-5 and TRBJ1-2; D remains ambiguous. Germline CDR1 is MNHEY and CDR2 is SVGAGI. The length of the CDR3 is 12 residues. The V end lost 10 bases, the J end lost 4 bases, and 13 bases lay between the germline ends. CDR3 amino acids: CATADGIYGYTF. The DNA of the CDR3 is TGTGCCACCGCGGACGGGATCTATGGCTACACCTTC.

This chain links TRBV2 with TRBJ1-1; TRBD1 matches at 7 bases. Germline CDR1 and CDR2: SNHLY and FYNNEI. Trimming took 6 bases from V and 0 from J; bases not matched to a gene: 1. This CDR3 region has 13 residues. This chain's CDR3 is CASRGQLNTEAFF. The CDR3 bases are TGTGCCAGCAGGGGACAGTTGAACACTGAAGCTTTCTTT.

This clone has only a few counts. This chain joins TRBV5-4 and TRBJ1-1, with unresolved D. CDR3 size: 13 residues. Deletions cut 4 bases from V and 3 bases from J, with 10 bases between. CDR1 and CDR2 (germline): SGHNT, YYREEE (reference sequence). The CDR3 here is CASSSRADTEAFF. The CDR3 DNA is TGTGCCAGCAGCAGTAGAGCGGACACTGAAGCTTTCTTT.

This clone was found once. The gene calls are TRBV4-1 and TRBJ2-7; 10 positions match TRBD1. CDR1 and CDR2 (germline): MGHRA, YSYEKL. V lost 0 bases to trimming and J lost 2 bases; unmatched junction nucleotides: 4. This CDR3 is built from 16 residues. CDR3 in amino acids: CASSQDPGQGTYEQYF. For the CDR3, the DNA is TGCGCCAGCAGCCAAGATCCGGGACAGGGGACCTACGAGCAGTACTTC.

This clone was detected a few times. The rearrangement joins TRBV2 to TRBJ1-1; tentatively, D is TRBD1 (6 bases). Trimming left V 6 bases short and J 0 bases short, with 11 bases between. The CDR3 runs 14 residues. The germline V gene has CDR1 SNHLY and CDR2 FYNNEI. The CDR3 nucleotides read TGTGCCAGCAGAACAGGGACTATGAACACTGAAGCTTTCTTT. Translated: CASRTGTMNTEAFF.

The rearrangement joins TRBV4-3 to TRBJ1-1; TRBD1 aligns across 8 bases. The CDR3 covers 15 residues. CDR1 is LGHNA and CDR2 is YSLEER in the germline V gene. V was clipped by 3 bases and J by 3 bases; unmatched bases: 6. In DNA form, the CDR3 reads TGCGCCAGCAGCCATTTGGACAGGGAAGACACTGAAGCTTTCTTT. It codes for CASSHLDREDTEAFF.

A note on this clone: The sample holds other DNA sequences that translate to the same CDR3. This sequence joins TRBV5-1 and TRBJ2-2, with 8 bases that match TRBD1. The CDR3 has 16 residues. Germline values: CDR1 SGHRS, CDR2 YFSETQ. Trimming at V came to 1 base and at J to 3 bases, leaving 5 bases not matched to a gene. The CDR3 bases are TGCGCCAGCAGCTTGCAGGGGGCGGTGGACACCGGGGAGCTGTTTTTT. This encodes CASSLQGAVDTGELFF.

The chain is built from TRBV9 and TRBJ1-2; tentative D call: TRBD1 (5 bases). The germline V and J ends were trimmed by 2 bases and 4 bases, with 12 bases remaining between them. The CDR3 has 14 amino acids. The germline V gene has CDR1 SGDLS and CDR2 YYNGEE. CDR3 nucleotide sequence: TGTGCCAGCAGCGTGGGGCAGAACTTCTATGGCTACACCTTC. Translated: CASSVGQNFYGYTF.

This sequence joins TRBV19 and TRBJ2-3; 11 bases agree with TRBD2. The CDR3 has 18 residues. Per the germline V gene, CDR1 is LNHDA and CDR2 is SQIVND (reference sequence). V trimming: 3 bases; J trimming: 4 bases; junction bases outside the gene matches: 12. CDR3 protein: CASSIFILSGGASDTQYF. The CDR3 DNA reads TGTGCCAGTAGTATTTTCATCCTTAGCGGGGGGGCATCAGATACGCAGTATTTT.

The chain recombines TRBV18 with TRBJ1-5, with D possibly TRBD1 on 6 matching bases. V was trimmed by 4 bases and J by 2 bases, leaving 9 bases between them. The germline V gene encodes CDR1 KGHSH and CDR2 LQKENI. The CDR3 covers 14 residues. Here the CDR3 reads CASSQGVGNQPQHF. For the CDR3, the DNA is TGTGCCAGCTCACAGGGGGTTGGCAATCAGCCCCAGCATTTT.

V is TRBV10-1 and J is TRBJ1-5, with 11 bases that match TRBD1. The CDR3 contains 15 residues. With V trimmed by 8 bases and J by 6 bases, 9 bases remained unmatched. Germline V gene sequence: CDR1 WNHNN, CDR2 SYGVQD (reference sequence). Written as DNA, the CDR3 is TGCGCCAGCCATCCTTGGACAGGGGGCGTTCAGCCCCAGCATTTT. Translation gives CASHPWTGGVQPQHF.

This sequence joins TRBV7-9 and TRBJ1-1, with 8 bases fitting TRBD1. The CDR3 is made up of 13 amino acids. The trim removed 7 bases at V and 4 bases at J, leaving 5 bases unmatched. Per germline, CDR1 SEHNR and CDR2 FQNEAQ (reference sequence). CDR3 protein: CASTSTGGTEAFF. CDR3 DNA: TGTGCCAGCACCTCAACAGGGGGCACTGAAGCTTTCTTT.

The V and J genes are TRBV23-1 and TRBJ1-2; TRBD1 aligns across 10 bases. TRBV23-1 is flagged as an ORF with uncertain function. V shed 0 bases, J shed 2 bases, and the junction held 0 bases outside the gene matches. The CDR3 sequence is 15 residues long. In DNA form, the CDR3 reads TGCGCCAGCAGTCAATCGGACAGGGGGAACTATGGCTACACCTTC. Protein product: CASSQSDRGNYGYTF.

The V gene is TRBV10-3, the J gene TRBJ1-6, with D possibly TRBD1 on 5 matching bases. The CDR3 covers 15 residues. Germline-derived CDR1 and CDR2 are ENHRY and SYGVKD. Trimming took off 6 bases at V and 0 bases at J, with 9 bases between the two ends. Written as DNA, the CDR3 is TGTGCCATCAGCCAGGGAGGCTCCTATAATTCACCCCTCCACTTT. Protein sequence: CAISQGGSYNSPLHF.

CDR3 loop: CSVEGSGGGYTF. Here the CDR3 DNA reads TGCAGCGTTGAAGGGTCCGGGGGTGGCTACACCTTC. The chain employs TRBV29-1 and TRBJ1-2; TRBD1 is a possible D gene (5 bases). Germline CDR1 reads SQVTM; CDR2 reads ANQGSEA. The V end was cut by 1 base, the J end by 7 bases, with 10 bases between. There are 12 residues in the CDR3.

The chain couples TRBV7-2 to TRBJ2-3; 12 bases map to TRBD1. This CDR3 has 19 amino acids. Germline V gives CDR1 SGHTA, CDR2 FQGNSA. After removal of 1 base from V and 5 bases from J, the junction contained 13 bases not matched to a gene. The CDR3 region is CASSLVGRWDRGPGDTQYF. For the CDR3, the DNA is TGTGCCAGCAGCTTAGTGGGGCGTTGGGACAGGGGGCCGGGAGATACGCAGTATTTT.

The V call is TRBV4-2, the J call TRBJ2-3; 12 positions match TRBD2. The CDR3 runs to 15 residues. Germline V gene sequence: CDR1 LGHNA, CDR2 YNFKEQ. Trimming cost V 4 bases and J 3 bases; bases outside gene matches: 2. CDR3 sequence: CASSPGTSGTDTQYF. The CDR3 bases are TGTGCCAGCAGCCCGGGGACTAGCGGGACAGATACGCAGTATTTT.

The gene calls are TRBV4-1 and TRBJ2-3; D unresolved. Germline CDR1 MGHRA, CDR2 YSYEKL. V was cut by 2 bases and J by 5 bases, with 11 bases left in between. The CDR3 covers 14 residues. CDR3 sequence (DNA): TGCGCCAGCAGCCAACCTACGATTGGAGATACGCAGTATTTT. Its protein is CASSQPTIGDTQYF.

This rearrangement joins TRBV6-5 to TRBJ2-5; D not resolved. The CDR3 has 11 residues. Germline CDR1 MNHEY, CDR2 SVGAGI. V lost 4 bases and J lost 6, with 6 bases in between. The CDR3 sequence is CASSFLQTQYF. The CDR3 DNA sequence: TGTGCCAGCAGTTTCCTTCAGACCCAGTACTTC.

The rearrangement links TRBV7-6 to TRBJ2-1, with TRBD2 identical over 7 bases. Germline loops: CDR1 SGHVS, CDR2 FNYEAQ. The CDR3 runs 14 residues. J lost 8 bases, V lost 7 bases, and 11 bases had no gene match. The CDR3 loop reads CASTGGQAWDEQFF. The CDR3 DNA reads TGTGCCAGCACGGGAGGACAAGCTTGGGATGAGCAGTTCTTC.